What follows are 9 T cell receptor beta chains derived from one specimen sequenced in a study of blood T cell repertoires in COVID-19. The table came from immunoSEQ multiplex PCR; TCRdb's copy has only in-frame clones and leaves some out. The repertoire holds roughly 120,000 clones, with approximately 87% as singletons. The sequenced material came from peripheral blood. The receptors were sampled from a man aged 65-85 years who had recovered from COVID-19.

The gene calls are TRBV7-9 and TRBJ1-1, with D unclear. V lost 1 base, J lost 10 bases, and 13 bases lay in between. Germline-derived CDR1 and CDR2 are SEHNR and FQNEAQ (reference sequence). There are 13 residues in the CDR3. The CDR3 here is CASSLDGESGAFF. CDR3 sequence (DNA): TGTGCCAGCAGCTTAGACGGAGAATCCGGAGCTTTCTTT.

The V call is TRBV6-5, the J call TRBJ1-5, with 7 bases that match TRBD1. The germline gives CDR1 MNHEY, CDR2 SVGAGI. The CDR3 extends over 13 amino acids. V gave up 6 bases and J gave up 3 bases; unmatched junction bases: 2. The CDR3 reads CASSGQDNQPQHF. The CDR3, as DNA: TGTGCCAGCAGCGGACAGGACAATCAGCCCCAGCATTTT.

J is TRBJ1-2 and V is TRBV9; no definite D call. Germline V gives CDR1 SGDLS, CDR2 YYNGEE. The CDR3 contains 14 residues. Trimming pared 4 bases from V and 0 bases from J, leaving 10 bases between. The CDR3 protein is CASSSPQANYGYTF. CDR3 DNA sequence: TGTGCCAGCAGCTCACCCCAGGCTAACTATGGCTACACCTTC.

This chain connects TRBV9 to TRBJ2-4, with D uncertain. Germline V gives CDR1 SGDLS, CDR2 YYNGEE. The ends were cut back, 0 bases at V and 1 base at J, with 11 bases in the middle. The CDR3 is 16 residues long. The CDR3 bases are TGTGCCAGCAGCGTAGGCCTCGAAGCGGCCAAAAACATTCAGTACTTC. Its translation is CASSVGLEAAKNIQYF.

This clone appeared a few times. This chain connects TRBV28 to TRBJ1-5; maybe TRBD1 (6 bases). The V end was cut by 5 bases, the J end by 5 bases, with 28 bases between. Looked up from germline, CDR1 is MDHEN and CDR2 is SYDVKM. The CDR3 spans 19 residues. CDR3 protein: CASSPRAPGEWFTYQPQHF. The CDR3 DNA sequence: TGTGCCAGCAGTCCGAGAGCCCCAGGGGAGTGGTTTACGTATCAGCCCCAGCATTTT.

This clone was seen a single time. CDR3 coding DNA: TGTGCCAGCAGTTTATTGGGCAGGGAGGACTATGGCTACACCTTC. As protein: CASSLLGREDYGYTF. The chain employs TRBV27 and TRBJ1-2; TRBD1 might be the D (5 bases). CDR1 is MNHEY and CDR2 is SMNVEV in the germline V gene (reference sequence). V lost 1 base to trimming and J lost 3 bases, with 12 bases between them. This CDR3 has 15 amino acids.

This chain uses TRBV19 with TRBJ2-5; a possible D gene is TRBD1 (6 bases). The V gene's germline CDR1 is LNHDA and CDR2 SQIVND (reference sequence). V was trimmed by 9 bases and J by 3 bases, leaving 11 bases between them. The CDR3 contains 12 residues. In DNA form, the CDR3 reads TGTGCCAGCCCAGGGGACAAAGAGACCCAGTACTTC. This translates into CASPGDKETQYF.

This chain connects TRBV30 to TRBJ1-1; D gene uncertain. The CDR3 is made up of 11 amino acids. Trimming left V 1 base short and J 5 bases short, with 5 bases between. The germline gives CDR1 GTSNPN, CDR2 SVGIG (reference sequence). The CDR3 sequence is CAWSARTEAFF. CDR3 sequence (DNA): TGTGCCTGGAGTGCGCGGACTGAAGCTTTCTTT.

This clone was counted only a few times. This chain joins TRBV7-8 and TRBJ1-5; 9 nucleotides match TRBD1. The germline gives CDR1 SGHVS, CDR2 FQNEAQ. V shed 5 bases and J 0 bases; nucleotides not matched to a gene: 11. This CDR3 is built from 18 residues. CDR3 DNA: TGTGCCAGCAGCCTGGACAGGGGCCTTACTTATAGCAATCAGCCCCAGCATTTT. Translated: CASSLDRGLTYSNQPQHF.